A selection of T cell receptor beta chains follows, all from one sample in a study of blood T cell repertoires in COVID-19. Produced via immunoSEQ multiplex PCR; TCRdb's table is partial and in-frame only. This sample has around 100,000 clones, with approximately 89% found just once. Source material: peripheral blood. Source of these receptors: a human donor in a cohort sampled during active COVID-19. The CDR3 runs from the conserved cysteine through the conserved F or W. D genes are given only for firm matches. Clone size, where shown, is once, few, many, or a class for clones that have expanded.

v_call	d_call	j_call	clone_size	cdr3_aa	cdr3_nt
TRBV5-6	-	TRBJ2-5	-	CASSLAGRPQETQYF	TGTGCCAGCAGCTTGGCCGGCAGGCCGCAAGAGACCCAGTACTTC
TRBV14	TRBD2	TRBJ2-1	-	CASSQASGLAGAYNEQFF	TGTGCCAGCAGCCAAGCTAGCGGACTAGCTGGAGCCTACAATGAGCAGTTCTTC
TRBV7-2	TRBD1	TRBJ2-7	-	CASRTDRAPYEQYF	TGTGCCAGCAGAACCGACAGGGCCCCCTACGAGCAGTACTTC
TRBV28	-	TRBJ2-2	-	CASRSGQNTGELFF	TGTGCCAGCAGGTCGGGACAAAACACCGGGGAGCTGTTTTTT
TRBV25-1	-	TRBJ2-7	-	CASRDPGASYEQYF	TGTGCCAGCAGGGACCCAGGGGCTTCCTACGAGCAGTACTTC
TRBV7-8	TRBD1	TRBJ1-6	-	CASSSLREGQPNSPLHF	TGTGCCAGCAGCAGTTTGCGCGAGGGACAGCCGAATTCACCCCTCCACTTT
TRBV19	TRBD1	TRBJ1-6	few	CASRDSNSPLHF	TGTGCCAGCCGGGACAGTAACTCACCCCTCCACTTT
TRBV11-2	-	TRBJ2-2	-	CASSLDLASGELFF	TGTGCCAGCAGCTTAGACCTAGCGTCCGGGGAGCTGTTTTTT
TRBV13	-	TRBJ2-3	-	CASSSPTTTTDTQYF	TGTGCCAGCAGCTCCCCCACCACAACGACAGATACGCAGTATTTT
TRBV11-3	TRBD1	TRBJ2-5	-	CASSRTGVETQYF	TGTGCCAGCAGCCGGACAGGGGTAGAGACCCAGTACTTC
TRBV14	-	TRBJ1-6	-	CASSRWGRNSPLHF	TGTGCCAGCAGCCGTTGGGGCAGAAATTCACCCCTCCACTTT
TRBV5-1	TRBD2	TRBJ2-1	-	CASSSLAGSNNNEQFF	TGCGCCAGCAGCTCGCTAGCGGGAAGTAATAACAATGAGCAGTTCTTC
TRBV6-4	TRBD1	TRBJ1-1	once	CASSEETGTEAFF	TGTGCCAGCAGTGAGGAGACAGGGACTGAAGCTTTCTTT
TRBV19	-	TRBJ2-3	-	CASSMVPTGADTQYF	TGTGCCAGTAGTATGGTCCCTACGGGAGCAGATACGCAGTATTTT
TRBV20-1	-	TRBJ2-1	-	CSALTGLQQFF	TGCAGTGCTCTTACAGGGTTACAGCAGTTCTTC
TRBV4-1	-	TRBJ2-1	many	CASSPLAMNNEQFF	TGCGCCAGCAGCCCCCTAGCGATGAACAATGAGCAGTTCTTC
TRBV9	TRBD2	TRBJ2-7	-	CASSAGGGVLAGVGEQYF	TGTGCCAGCAGCGCAGGGGGAGGGGTATTAGCGGGAGTTGGCGAGCAGTACTTC
TRBV28	-	TRBJ1-2	-	CASSPPGYGYTF	TGTGCCAGCAGCCCCCCGGGCTATGGCTACACCTTC
TRBV10-3	TRBD1	TRBJ2-7	-	CAISESLGGQGAIYEQYF	TGTGCCATCAGTGAGTCTCTGGGAGGACAGGGGGCGATCTACGAGCAGTACTTC
TRBV6-6	-	TRBJ1-2	-	CASSYGTGPGGYTF	TGTGCCAGCAGTTACGGCACAGGACCTGGCGGCTACACCTTC
TRBV3-1/TRBV3-2	-	TRBJ1-6	-	CASSQDRGGQLYSPLHF	TGTGCCAGCAGCCAAGATCGGGGGGGGCAACTTTATTCACCCCTCCACTTT
TRBV19	TRBD2	TRBJ2-2	-	CASSVHPGLAGGNTGELFF	TGTGCCAGTAGTGTTCACCCGGGACTAGCGGGAGGGAACACCGGGGAGCTGTTTTTT
TRBV5-6	-	TRBJ2-5	-	CASLRGRQETQYF	TGTGCCAGCCTGCGGGGGCGACAAGAGACCCAGTACTTC
TRBV19	TRBD1	TRBJ1-1	few	CASSTDGTGSEAFF	TGTGCCAGTAGTACCGACGGGACAGGGTCTGAAGCTTTCTTT
TRBV18	-	TRBJ1-1	-	CASSPYKNTEAFF	TGTGCCAGCTCACCATATAAGAACACTGAAGCTTTCTTT
TRBV2	-	TRBJ2-5	once	CASSEVSPTQYF	TGTGCCAGCAGTGAAGTTAGCCCGACCCAGTACTTC
TRBV2	-	TRBJ2-3	-	CASRRATIADTQYF	TGTGCCAGCAGGCGGGCGACAATAGCAGATACGCAGTATTTT
TRBV20-1	TRBD1	TRBJ1-2	-	CSASRQGNYGYTF	TGCAGTGCTAGTAGACAGGGTAACTATGGCTACACCTTC
TRBV9	-	TRBJ1-2	-	CASSPNRDGYTF	TGTGCCAGCAGCCCGAACAGGGATGGCTACACCTTC
TRBV19	-	TRBJ2-3	-	CASSGVHGTDTQYF	TGTGCCAGTTCGGGGGTGCACGGCACAGATACGCAGTATTTT
TRBV2	-	TRBJ1-2	-	CASEEGVTFYGYTF	TGTGCCAGCGAGGAAGGGGTTACATTCTATGGCTACACCTTC
TRBV7-9	TRBD1	TRBJ2-7	-	CASSDPMDRGGGEQYF	TGTGCCAGCAGCGACCCTATGGACAGGGGTGGAGGGGAGCAGTACTTC
TRBV28	TRBD2	TRBJ2-1	-	CASTLGTSLHEQFF	TGTGCCAGCACCTTGGGGACTAGCCTGCATGAGCAGTTCTTC
TRBV5-4	TRBD2	TRBJ2-5	-	CASSGGDGEQETQYF	TGTGCCAGCAGCGGGGGGGACGGGGAGCAAGAGACCCAGTACTTC
TRBV6-2/TRBV6-3	-	TRBJ1-5	-	CASSYSGGPGYNQPQHF	TGTGCCAGCAGTTACTCGGGGGGACCAGGGTACAATCAGCCCCAGCATTTT
TRBV19	TRBD2	TRBJ2-5	-	CASKNLAGQETQYF	TGTGCCAGTAAAAATCTAGCGGGGCAAGAGACCCAGTACTTC
TRBV28	TRBD2	TRBJ2-7	-	CASSLLAGGTYEQYF	TGTGCCAGCAGTTTACTAGCGGGAGGGACCTACGAGCAGTACTTC
TRBV27	-	TRBJ1-5	-	CASSGPGHFNQPQHF	TGTGCCAGCAGTGGACCGGGACACTTTAATCAGCCCCAGCATTTT
TRBV5-1	-	TRBJ2-6	-	CASSLLLSGANVLTF	TGCGCCAGCAGCTTGTTGTTATCTGGGGCCAACGTCCTGACTTTC
TRBV7-2	-	TRBJ2-7	-	CASSLSPGESYEQYF	TGTGCCAGCAGCCTGAGCCCCGGGGAATCCTACGAGCAGTACTTC
TRBV3-1/TRBV3-2	-	TRBJ2-7	-	CASSQVNEQYF	TGTGCCAGCAGCCAAGTCAACGAGCAGTACTTC
TRBV25-1	-	TRBJ2-7	-	CASSGARTGHPIYEQYF	TGTGCCAGCAGTGGAGCTCGAACGGGACACCCTATCTACGAGCAGTACTTC
TRBV9	-	TRBJ2-7	-	CASSLDTGGPYEQYF	TGTGCCAGCAGCCTGGATACTGGCGGGCCCTACGAGCAGTACTTC
TRBV10-3	TRBD1	TRBJ2-7	-	CAISLGQGYTYEQYF	TGTGCCATCAGTCTGGGACAGGGATATACCTACGAGCAGTACTTC
TRBV4-1	TRBD2	TRBJ2-3	-	CASSLSRERELGDTQYF	TGCGCCAGCAGCCTGTCGCGCGAGCGGGAGTTAGGAGATACGCAGTATTTT
TRBV11-3	-	TRBJ2-5	-	CASSLGLGETQYF	TGTGCCAGCAGCTTAGGACTGGGAGAGACCCAGTACTTC
TRBV3-1/TRBV3-2	-	TRBJ2-7	-	CASSQLTYEQYF	TGTGCCAGCAGCCAATTAACCTACGAGCAGTACTTC
TRBV7-2	-	TRBJ2-3	-	CASSRSTDTQYF	TGTGCCAGCAGCCGTTCCACAGATACGCAGTATTTT
TRBV6-2/TRBV6-3	TRBD1	TRBJ2-7	-	CASSYSAWDRGQYEQYF	TGTGCCAGCAGTTACTCGGCCTGGGACAGGGGGCAATACGAGCAGTACTTC